This T cell receptor (beta chain) was captured in a study of cytomegalovirus exposure and HLA in healthy donors (dated by TCRdb to the late 2010s). In terms of the full investigation: An earlier analysis of approximately 640 of the donors reported roughly 300 Gb of sequence data and some 120 million unique TCR beta sequences from 150 million to 200 million T cells. An earlier analysis of 587 of the donors used high-throughput TCR beta sequencing to judge whether each TCR beta V gene segment behaved as functional or pseudogenic. Of the approximately 400 genotyped donors, less than 90% were placed in the genetic ancestry cluster associated with self-reported Caucasian donors. On average, approximately 250,000 unique TCR beta nucleotide sequences were sequenced per donor among 398 genotyped donors of the cohort, with around 19% of those sequences being non-productive. The aim of the study was to test whether cataloging public T cell receptors could identify signatures of past pathogen exposure. Using immunosequencing, the study profiled T cell repertoires from roughly 650 subjects and related those repertoires to cytomegalovirus serostatus. Besides the first cohort of around 700 subjects, a separate validation cohort made up of 90 to 150 different subjects was used. HLA typing included class I and class II loci at four-digit resolution. Donor age, sex, ethnicity and CMV serostatus were compiled alongside the repertoire data. Typing coverage differed by locus: A, B, C, DRB1 and DQB1 were typed in roughly 620-640 donors, DQA1 in 522, DPA1 in some 600, and DPB1 in approximately 450. A later genetic analysis took genome-wide SNP genotypes for about 55% of the roughly 670 donors and used that subset as a discovery cohort. To study patterns of TCR occurrence, a later analysis re-analyzed previously published TCR beta repertoires from 600 to 750 donors and added high-resolution HLA genotyping. Every repertoire in the discovery cohort had been generated on one and the same sequencing platform. An early release that covered about 600 HLA-typed donors contained approximately 300 gigabases of sequencing data and 70 million to 100 million unique TCR sequences. Because of strong linkage in the cohort, four or five DR-DQ haplotypes were treated as single units for association and clustering. To predict cytomegalovirus infection status, the study combined high-throughput TCR immunosequencing, statistical association of individual TCRs with disease status, and machine learning. The later analysis used no new phenotypic data to find candidate immune exposures, relying instead on TCR beta sequences and their occurrence across donors.

The cohort consisted of 666 healthy bone marrow donors. At the time of sampling, every cohort member was nominally healthy, though immune exposures that went unrecorded were likely present. The donor tested CMV seronegative and was one of the 352 seronegative cohort members. Each donor provided a peripheral blood sample, and peripheral blood mononuclear cells were used for TCR beta sequencing. The Qiagen DNeasy Blood Extraction Kit was used to extract genomic DNA from the blood cell samples. Paper-wide results and their limitations: In a later analysis, about 16,000 TCR beta sequences were associated with specific HLA alleles at a false discovery rate of 0.05. In a later genetic analysis, a missense DCLRE1C variant was associated with V-gene and J-gene trimming of TCR beta chains, and the association was replicated in an independent cohort. The classifier was reported to diagnose cytomegalovirus status with high specificity and sensitivity in both the original cohort and the validation cohort. When HLA alleles, especially DR and DQ, strongly co-occurred, attributing TCR associations to individual alleles was difficult. Compared with equally common non-associated chains, HLA-associated TCR beta chains in a later analysis were more clonally expanded and had lower generation probabilities. The study gave a list of 150 to 200 TCR beta chains associated with cytomegalovirus. The presence/absence analyses assumed that sequencing depth was roughly uniform across donors, and that assumption may not be true. A further reported finding was that TCR beta sequences accurately predicted the HLA-A and HLA-B alleles for most subjects in the first cohort. Compared with the roughly 700-donor mean, donors in an Asian-associated ancestry cluster had fewer N-insertions in productive TCRs, according to a later genetic analysis. Most TCR sequences were observed very rarely across donors, whereas some public TCRs were present in many individuals. In this cohort, only TCR beta chains were sequenced, and detectable features were limited by the absence of alpha or paired-chain data. The sequencing pipeline was judged likely to have produced a cluster of highly shared sequence variants as a technical artifact. According to a later analysis, TCR association rates differed among HLA loci, with DRB1 alleles showing the most associated TCRs and HLA-C alleles showing the fewest. A few of the identified cytomegalovirus-associated TCR beta chains were confirmed in vitro to be specific for cytomegalovirus antigens. A later analysis found that most CMV-associated TCR beta chains appeared HLA-restricted, with HLA associations seemingly driven largely by CMV exposure. The earlier analysis of almost 600 of the donors excluded roughly 17 rarely observed V segments, including chromosome 9 orphons, because counts were too low. Broadly in line with IMGT annotations, most TCR beta V segments showed up in productive rearrangements about 90% or about 30% of the time in an earlier analysis of about 500 of the donors. The only immune exposure information available for the cohort was CMV serostatus. Some IMGT-functional V segments, including TRBV6-2 and TRBV6-3, could not be distinguished by the 87-base-pair reads and were therefore excluded. Correlated functional status among segregating V segments might reflect linkage disequilibrium, but an unknown experimental factor could not be ruled out. The authors suggested that the approach could potentially be generalized to other disease states and immunological phenotypes. Because some donors lacked HLA typing at each locus, the association tests relied only on the typed subset. Several of the top co-occurrence clusters appeared to be linked to parvovirus B19, influenza, CMV and Epstein-Barr virus, according to a later analysis.

The V and J ends are trimmed by 4 bases and 1 base, leaving 17 bases between them. The CDR3 measures 17 amino acids from cysteine to phenylalanine. The read is trimmed to its CDR3 DNA, 51 bases read in frame from base 1. CDR1 and CDR2, looked up from the germline V gene, are SGHTA and FQGNSA. To prepare the library, the immunoSEQ multiplex PCR assay was applied. For the multiplex PCR, a mixture combining 60 forward primers for TCR Vbeta segments and 13 reverse primers for TCR Jbeta segments was used. A multiplex PCR assay on genomic DNA amplified the CDR3 region of rearranged TCR beta genes. The Illumina HiSeq System was used to sequence the amplified TCR beta libraries as 87-base-pair reads. In the authors' own workflow: A later analysis tallied around 82 million unique TCR beta chains across the 666 repertoires, and about 12 million of those chains were shared by two or more donors. Raw reads were error-corrected and collapsed into unique sequences by a nearest-neighbor algorithm in which closely related sequences were merged to remove PCR and sequencing errors. To assign V, D and J gene segments, CDR3 sequences were aligned to IMGT reference sequences. Each retained sequence needed at least a six-nucleotide match to both a V gene segment and a J gene segment. A rearrangement counted as productive if the CDR3 had no stop codons and remained in frame with V and J, and every other rearrangement counted as non-productive. Following IMGT convention, CDR3 was defined as the stretch from the second conserved V-encoded cysteine up to the conserved J-encoded phenylalanine. The earlier analysis of about 590 of the donors excluded sequences that lacked an unambiguous match to a single V gene segment. An earlier analysis of a few hundred of the donors called V segments functional above 56.7% productive rearrangements and segregating when the between-donor standard deviation exceeded 5%. To diagnose cytomegalovirus status from the catalog of TCR beta chain sequences, a statistical classification framework was built. V and J gene assignment, in a later analysis, came from comparing TCR nucleotide sequences with IMGT/GENE-DB human TR gene sequences. The TCRdist pipeline was used in a later analysis to assign CDR3 sequences and most-parsimonious VDJ recombination scenarios. In a later analysis, every TCR beta chain was defined by the combination of its CDR3 amino acid sequence and its V-gene family, and reads without a unique V-gene family were dropped. To address suspected cross-contamination and a sequencing artifact, a later analysis removed 550 to 750 highly shared, low-generation-probability nucleotide sequences. In a later analysis, a clonal expansion index for each public chain was calculated from normalized within-repertoire ranks of inferred template counts. A later analysis computed generation probabilities with a VDJ recombination model fitted to out-of-frame rearrangements, and checked the results against IGoR. In a later analysis, hypergeometric tests were used to score TCR-TCR, TCR-HLA and TCR-CMV co-occurrence, with a repertoire-size bias correction applied to TCR pairs. False discovery rates were estimated in a later analysis by permuting HLA or CMV assignments 20 times. A later analysis grouped co-occurring TCRs with DBSCAN, adding TCRdist sequence similarity when clustering within HLA-allele-positive subsets. Repertoires with fewer than 30,000 or more than 120,000 public chains were left out of co-occurrence clustering, as were five repertoires with anomalous nucleotide sharing. Sourced from immuneACCESS, this table was stored by TCRdb with only in-frame sequences that have V and J called. A share of the clones is absent; for the studies checked, an unresolved V gene accounts for under half, and the remainder has no known explanation. D and trimming were read from the DNA, whereas the V and J calls and clone size are those reported in that table. The sample table holds about 160,000 clones, of which roughly 79% were seen once. The ten largest clonotypes hold under 1.5% of the sample.

Concerning this clone itself: The clone's antigen remains unknown. No base qualities exist here, and no much larger clone lies one base off it.

The TCR comes from a man aged 30 to 39 in good health and CMV-seronegative. Sequences were obtained from PBMCs. This chain is built from TRBV7-2 and TRBJ1-5; the D gene is perhaps TRBD1, from 5 matching bases. The CDR3 here reads CASSSRQGARSNQPQHF. The sequence in DNA is TGTGCCAGCAGCTCCCGGCAGGGCGCTAGGAGCAATCAGCCCCAGCATTTT.